Sequencing of this TCR beta chain was carried out in a study of T cells in Graves' hyperthyroidism and ophthalmopathy. As for the study in general: It was at initial diagnosis, before any treatment, that peripheral blood was collected.

Each diagnosis was grounded in clinical symptoms, serum thyroxine and TRAb, thyroid ultrasound, and orbital computed tomography. This CDR3 spans 12 amino acids. CDR1 is SEHNR, CDR2 FQNEAQ, per germline (reference sequence). Trimming took 10 bases from V and 1 from J, leaving 10 bases between them. Amplification of TCR beta CDR3 regions used RNA as the template. During a first-round RT-PCR of the TCR CDR3, the HTBI primer set was used. TCRdb independently ran MiXCR on the multiplex PCR reads; one entry per CDR3 protein. The repertoire holds hundreds of thousands of distinct CDR3 sequences, with 15% to 18% as singletons. This clonotype showed up just a few times.

The specimen was blood. The V and J genes are TRBV7-9 and TRBJ1-1, with D uncertain. This sequence originates from a woman under 30 with Graves' hyperthyroidism. Here the CDR3 reads CAIEGENTEAFF. In nucleotides, the CDR3 is TGTGCCATCGAAGGAGAGAACACTGAAGCTTTCTTT. Drawing the rest from reference TRBV7-9 and TRBJ1-1, the complete variable domain is DTGVSQNPRHKITKRGQNVTFRCDPISEHNRLYWYRQTLGQGPEFLTYFQNEAQLEKSRLLSDRFSAERPKGSFSTLEIQRTEQGDSAMYLCAIEGENTEAFFGQGTRLTVV.